What follows describes a single T cell receptor (beta chain). Its antigen remains unidentified. These data belong to a study of identical twins. The study, taken as a whole, reports: The same donors were not followed; conclusions instead depended on cross-sectional statistical analysis.

MiXCR, run by TCRdb on the 5' RACE reads, gives a single entry per CDR3 protein. This table has some 440,000 distinct CDR3 sequences, 20% to 25% appearing once. Germline V gives CDR1 SGHTA, CDR2 FQGNSA. The CDR3 has 16 residues. Trimming took off 0 bases at V and 7 bases at J, with 16 bases between the two ends. These data were likewise used in another study, on T cells expressing NK-cell markers. That source notes: Serological testing identified seven of the eight sequenced donors as HCMV-seropositive and one as seronegative. The contribution of dominant NKG2C+ clonotypes to CD8+ T cells in about 6 donors was about 1.0-7.5%.

This chain connects TRBV7-2 to TRBJ1-5, with D possibly being TRBD1 (6 bases). The sequenced sample was CD4+ T cells sorted from blood. The TCR was taken from a woman between 18 and 30 years old in good health. The CDR3 reads CASSLAAGGGNQPQHF. CDR3 coding DNA: TGTGCCAGCAGCTTAGCTGCGGGGGGCGGTAACCAGCCCCAGCATTTT.